The 25 T cell receptor beta chains given below trace back to one sample, sequenced in a study of shared clonotypes between healthy human individuals (dated by TCRdb to 2020 to 2022). CD8 naive samples consisted of CD45RO-negative cells that were positively selected for CCR7, yielding a CD45RA+CCR7+ population without TemRA cells. The library was produced with the immunoSEQ multiplex PCR assay. TCRdb holds this immuneACCESS table with in-frame rearrangements only. Some clones are missing; in checked studies, unresolved V genes explain under half, and the rest has no known cause. This sample has about 2.1 million clones in its table, and roughly 91% of those were observed once. 1.7% of the sample is held by the ten biggest clonotypes. The sample comprised naive CD8+ T cells from PBMCs. In the paper's terms, the cell subset or site label means: CD45RA+CCR7+. The receptors were gathered from a man between 18 and 29 years old in good health. Some clones in this sample may be carry-over from other donors' samples.

The chain has TRBV27 and TRBJ1-1, with 10 bases matching TRBD1. The V segment lost 8 bases and the J segment 1 base; nucleotides outside the gene matches: 16. The CDR3 extends over 18 amino acids. CDR1 is MNHEY and CDR2 is SMNVEV in the germline V gene (reference sequence). For the CDR3, the DNA is TGTGCCAGCTCGCCCCGGGGACAGGGGTATTGGGCGAACACTGAAGCTTTCTTT. This encodes CASSPRGQGYWANTEAFF.

This clone was seen a single time. This chain joins TRBV28 and TRBJ2-5, with D perhaps matching TRBD1 (6 bases). V dropped 2 bases and J dropped 3 bases, with 10 bases sitting between them. Germline lookup yields CDR1 MDHEN and CDR2 SYDVKM. The CDR3 is made up of 14 amino acids. The chain's CDR3 is CASSLANREETQYF. The CDR3, as DNA: TGTGCCAGCAGTTTAGCAAACAGGGAAGAGACCCAGTACTTC.

This chain connects TRBV7-8 to TRBJ2-7; D ambiguous. Trimming removed 2 bases at V and 4 bases at J, with 6 bases between. CDR1 SGHVS and CDR2 FQNEAQ come from the germline V gene. CDR3 length: 12 residues. CDR3 in amino acids: CASSLLGYEQYF. CDR3 coding DNA: TGTGCCAGCAGCTTACTAGGGTACGAGCAGTACTTC.

The rearrangement uses TRBV29-1 and TRBJ2-2; the D is unclear. Germline assignment: CDR1 SQVTM and CDR2 ANQGSEA. Trimming cost V 7 bases and J 1 base, with 13 bases left between them. CDR3 length: 14 residues. The CDR3 is CSAGYPLNTGELFF. The CDR3 DNA follows: TGCAGCGCAGGTTATCCCTTGAACACCGGGGAGCTGTTTTTT.

The chain employs TRBV7-9 and TRBJ2-1; tentatively, D is TRBD1 or TRBD2 (5 bases each). The CDR3 runs to 13 residues. Germline-derived CDR1 and CDR2 are SEHNR and FQNEAQ (reference sequence). The V end lost 6 bases, the J end lost 7 bases, and 13 bases lay between the germline ends. CDR3 DNA: TGTGCCAGCAGACCCGGGACGGAAAATGAGCAGTTCTTC. This codes for CASRPGTENEQFF.

V and J are TRBV7-2 and TRBJ1-5, with D unresolved. Trimming left V 5 bases short and J 5 bases short, with 16 bases between. This CDR3 is 15 amino acids long. Germline V gene data show CDR1 as SGHTA and CDR2 as FQGNSA. Written as DNA, the CDR3 is TGTGCCAGCAGCCCACCGGAGGGAGGGTATCAGCCCCAGCATTTT. Its translation: CASSPPEGGYQPQHF.

The chain has TRBV19 and TRBJ2-7; 8 bases are shared with TRBD1. The germline gives CDR1 LNHDA, CDR2 SQIVND (reference sequence). J was trimmed by 5 bases and V by 4 bases; bases with no gene match: 10. This CDR3 region has 15 residues. This CDR3 is CASSTSRTGSHEQYF. CDR3 coding DNA: TGTGCCAGTAGTACTTCCCGGACAGGGAGCCACGAGCAGTACTTC.

The V and J genes are TRBV27 and TRBJ1-1, with 11 bases fitting TRBD1. The CDR3 contains 14 residues. With 3 bases clipped from V and 5 bases from J, the junction kept 2 bases outside the gene matches. The germline V gene encodes CDR1 MNHEY and CDR2 SMNVEV (reference sequence). This CDR3 is CASSLGTGGTEAFF. In DNA, the CDR3 is TGTGCCAGCAGTTTGGGGACAGGGGGAACTGAAGCTTTCTTT.

The chain joins TRBV4-1 to TRBJ1-5; TRBD1 might be the D (5 bases). V lost 1 base and J lost 3, with 13 bases in between. This CDR3 contains 16 residues. Germline V lookup: CDR1 MGHRA, CDR2 YSYEKL. The chain's CDR3 is CASSQAQGLTNQPQHF. The CDR3 nucleotides are TGCGCCAGCAGCCAAGCCCAGGGCCTCACCAATCAGCCCCAGCATTTT.

V and J are TRBV27 and TRBJ2-1, with 9 bases that match TRBD2. After removal of 5 bases from V and 6 bases from J, the junction contained 11 bases not matched to a gene. There are 16 residues in the CDR3. Germline CDR1 MNHEY, CDR2 SMNVEV (reference sequence). This chain's CDR3 is CASSLIAGAGLNEQFF. CDR3 DNA sequence: TGTGCCAGCAGTCTAATAGCGGGAGCAGGGCTCAATGAGCAGTTCTTC.

The chain couples TRBV10-3 to TRBJ2-7; no definite D call. CDR3 length: 13 amino acids. Germline lookup yields CDR1 ENHRY and CDR2 SYGVKD. Trimming removed 11 bases from V and 5 bases from J, with 19 bases in between. CDR3 loop: CAPPQADLNEQYF. As DNA, the CDR3 is TGTGCCCCTCCCCAGGCGGATTTGAACGAGCAGTACTTC.

The chain joins TRBV29-1 to TRBJ2-7; TRBD2 aligns across 9 bases. In germline, CDR1 is SQVTM, CDR2 ANQGSEA. Germline trimming cut 4 bases from V and 2 bases from J; bases unmatched to any gene: 6. The CDR3 extends over 14 amino acids. CDR3 nucleotide sequence: TGCAGCGTTGTCTGGACTAGCGCGGCCTACGAGCAGTACTTC. As protein: CSVVWTSAAYEQYF.

The chain joins TRBV5-1 to TRBJ2-1, with 9 positions matching TRBD1. The CDR3 length is 15 residues. The trim removed 4 bases at V and 8 bases at J, leaving 10 bases unmatched. Germline-derived CDR1 and CDR2 are SGHRS and YFSETQ. CDR3 in DNA: TGCGCCAGCAGCGGAACGACAGGGGGTATCGATGAGCAGTTCTTC. Amino acids: CASSGTTGGIDEQFF.

In the case of this clone: The same CDR3 is also encoded by other DNA sequences in this sample. The J gene is TRBJ2-7, the V gene TRBV9; 9 positions agree with TRBD1. The CDR3 totals 15 residues. Per germline, CDR1 SGDLS and CDR2 YYNGEE. With 0 bases clipped from V and 2 bases from J, the junction kept 3 bases outside the gene matches. CDR3 DNA sequence: TGTGCCAGCAGCGTAGTAGGGACAGGGACCTACGAGCAGTACTTC. Encoded protein: CASSVVGTGTYEQYF.

The chain combines TRBV5-1 with TRBJ2-3; maybe TRBD1 (6 bases). The CDR3 runs 15 residues. CDR1 is SGHRS, CDR2 YFSETQ, per germline. V dropped 0 bases and J dropped 6 bases, with 14 bases sitting between them. CDR3 sequence: CASSLGAGAGDTQYF. The CDR3 nucleotides are TGCGCCAGCAGCTTGGGTGCAGGGGCAGGTGATACGCAGTATTTT. Supplemented by reference TRBV5-1 and TRBJ2-3, the full variable domain reads KAGVTQTPRYLIKTRGQQVTLSCSPISGHRSVSWYQQTPGQGLQFLFEYFSETQRNKGNFPGRFSGRQFSNSRSEMNVSTLELGDSALYLCASSLGAGAGDTQYFGPGTRLTVL.

V is TRBV27 and J is TRBJ2-3; 13 bases align to TRBD2. The CDR3 consists of 15 residues. Germline CDR1 MNHEY, CDR2 SMNVEV (reference sequence). The junction had 5 bases not matched to a gene; V was cut back by 6 bases and J by 5 bases. CDR3 region: CASSPRLAGGDTQYF. CDR3 DNA sequence: TGTGCCAGCAGCCCTCGACTAGCGGGAGGAGATACGCAGTATTTT.

CDR3 region: CARSSGTGELFF. In DNA form, the CDR3 reads TGTGCCAGATCTAGCGGGACCGGGGAGCTGTTTTTT. The chain employs TRBV2 and TRBJ2-2, with 8 bases aligning to TRBD2. CDR1 is SNHLY and CDR2 is FYNNEI in the germline V gene. This CDR3 contains 12 residues. V dropped 9 bases and J dropped 5; count of bases not matched to a gene: 2.

V and J are TRBV7-9 and TRBJ1-4; D uncertain. The CDR3 totals 16 residues. Germline V lookup: CDR1 SEHNR, CDR2 FQNEAQ (reference sequence). V was clipped by 5 bases and J by 3 bases, with 16 bases between them. The CDR3 sequence: CASSRNWVAANEKLFF. As DNA, the CDR3 is TGTGCCAGCAGCCGCAATTGGGTCGCGGCTAATGAAAAACTGTTTTTT.

The chain is built from TRBV19 and TRBJ2-5; the match to TRBD1 covers 7 bases. The CDR3 is made up of 13 amino acids. Germline-derived CDR1 and CDR2 are LNHDA and SQIVND (reference sequence). With 8 bases clipped from V and 2 bases from J, the junction kept 5 bases outside the gene matches. The CDR3 nucleotides read TGTGCCAGTGCGACAGGGCTACAAGAGACCCAGTACTTC. Its protein product is CASATGLQETQYF.

The V call is TRBV27, the J call TRBJ2-1, with 9 positions matching TRBD1. V gave up 3 bases and J gave up 5 bases; unmatched junction bases: 5. The CDR3 sequence is 15 residues long. Germline V gives CDR1 MNHEY, CDR2 SMNVEV (reference sequence). The CDR3 loop reads CASSFRDRVNNEQFF. CDR3 sequence (DNA): TGTGCCAGCAGTTTTCGGGACAGGGTAAACAATGAGCAGTTCTTC.

The chain recombines TRBV9 with TRBJ2-1, with unresolved D. In germline, CDR1 is SGDLS, CDR2 YYNGEE. Trimming took 3 bases from V and 8 from J, leaving 12 bases between them. The CDR3 has 13 residues. The CDR3 loop is CASSDQTGHEQFF. As DNA, the CDR3 is TGTGCCAGCAGCGACCAGACCGGGCATGAGCAGTTCTTC.

This rearrangement joins TRBV28 to TRBJ2-3, with D tentatively TRBD1 or TRBD2 (5 bases each). Germline loops: CDR1 MDHEN, CDR2 SYDVKM. The V end lost 1 base, the J end lost 6 bases, and 14 bases lay between the germline ends. This CDR3 contains 15 residues. As DNA, the CDR3 is TGTGCCAGCAGTTTATTAGGGCAGGGCGGGGATACGCAGTATTTT. It translates to CASSLLGQGGDTQYF.

CDR3 DNA: TGTGCCAGCGACCTGGGCAGGGGCACAGATACGCAGTATTTT. The encoded protein is CASDLGRGTDTQYF. The gene calls are TRBV7-9 and TRBJ2-3, with a tentative D call TRBD1 (5 bases). The CDR3 length is 14 residues. Trimming took off 8 bases at V and 1 base at J, with 13 bases between the two ends. CDR1 SEHNR and CDR2 FQNEAQ come from the germline V gene (reference sequence). The whole variable domain, remainder taken from reference TRBV7-9 and TRBJ2-3, is DTGVSQNPRHKITKRGQNVTFRCDPISEHNRLYWYRQTLGQGPEFLTYFQNEAQLEKSRLLSDRFSAERPKGSFSTLEIQRTEQGDSAMYLCASDLGRGTDTQYFGPGTRLTVL.

This chain joins TRBV7-9 and TRBJ2-7; a possible D gene is TRBD2 (6 bases). Germline V gives CDR1 SEHNR, CDR2 FQNEAQ (reference sequence). With 1 base removed from V and 7 bases from J, the gap between germline ends came to 11 bases. This CDR3 contains 13 residues. CDR3 coding DNA: TGTGCCAGCAGCTTAGGGGCGGCGGGGGAGCAGTACTTC. Its protein is CASSLGAAGEQYF.

In this sample, this clone turned up once. The J gene is TRBJ2-7, the V gene TRBV7-9, with 7 bases aligning to TRBD1. The CDR3 is made up of 16 amino acids. In germline, CDR1 is SEHNR, CDR2 FQNEAQ (reference sequence). The V gene end was trimmed by 5 bases and the J gene end by 2 bases; junction bases not matched to a gene: 12. Written as DNA, the CDR3 is TGTGCCAGCAGCCGAACTGATGGACAGGCCACCTACGAGCAGTACTTC. Its protein product is CASSRTDGQATYEQYF.